This T cell receptor beta chain derives from a study of blood T cells in healthy people across ages. Study results and limitations: Per million T cells, TCR beta diversity dropped roughly linearly as age increased.

This clonotype was seen ten or more times. Its antigen is still unknown. Deletions cut 5 bases from V and 0 bases from J, with 12 bases between. Germline values: CDR1 SGHTA, CDR2 FQGNSA. The CDR3 spans 15 residues. Isolated per sample were at least 6 million PBMCs. With a J-beta primer mix and a sample-barcoded 5' primer, a second PCR ran about 6 to 11 cycles. One entry per CDR3 protein results from TCRdb running MiXCR on the 5' RACE reads. The table has approximately 1,100,000 distinct CDR3 sequences, 35% to 55% seen once. This clonotype was obtained from a woman aged 55 to 70 in good health. The V and J genes are TRBV7-2 and TRBJ2-3, with D maybe TRBD2 (6 bases). Sequenced: blood. The chain's CDR3 is CASSPTGTSTDTQYF. CDR3 sequence (DNA): TGTGCCAGCAGCCCCACCGGGACTAGCACAGATACGCAGTATTTT.